Sequencing of this T cell receptor (beta chain) was carried out in a study of T-cell reconstitution after alpha-beta-depleted transplantation in children. Study-wide results and limits: Most T-cell counts and diversity one year after the transplant came from T cells that were newly produced. Expanded graft clones numbering several hundred reportedly gave rise to alpha-beta T cells about two months after transplant.

Worth noting for this clonotype: Its target is unknown.

Germline V gives CDR1 MNHEY, CDR2 SMNVEV (reference sequence). The CDR3 spans 15 residues. V lost 7 bases and J lost 0; bases outside the gene matches: 4. Molecular barcoding with unique molecular identifiers was used for the TCRbeta library. TCRdb processed the PCR reads anew with MiXCR; each CDR3 protein has one entry. The data contain hundreds of thousands of distinct CDR3 sequences, around 13% of them singletons. V and J are TRBV27 and TRBJ2-4; 9 bases align to TRBD1. The sequenced sample was PBMCs, mostly from graft donor cells, obtained 360 days after TCRalphabeta/CD19-depleted stem cell transplant. The sequence derives from a male patient between 10 and 17 years old who had a stem cell transplant for acute myeloid leukemia, so the T cells may come from the graft donor. CDR3 sequence reads: CASMDRGLAKNIQYF. The CDR3 nucleotides read TGTGCCAGCATGGACAGGGGTTTAGCCAAAAACATTCAGTACTTC.